This T cell receptor beta chain was recorded in a study of blood T cell repertoires in COVID-19. V gave up 4 bases and J gave up 9 bases; unmatched junction bases: 6. CDR3 length: 13 amino acids. Assay used: immunoSEQ multiplex PCR; TCRdb lists only in-frame clones, some missing. The table has over 130,000 clones, 76% seen once. The clonotype comes from a woman older than 75 with active or convalescent COVID-19. Input material: peripheral blood. V usage is TRBV12-3 or TRBV12-4 and J usage is TRBJ1-2, with 9 nucleotides matching TRBD1. The CDR3 reads CASSSGTGTSYTF. The CDR3 DNA is TGTGCCAGCAGTTCCGGGACAGGGACAAGCTACACCTTC.